The count of the clone carrying this T cell receptor (beta chain) is one. CDR1 is SGHAT and CDR2 is FQNNGV in the germline V gene. The CDR3 runs 16 residues. The record originates from a study of T cells in Graves' hyperthyroidism and ophthalmopathy. TCR beta CDR3 region amplification was performed from RNA transcripts. Researchers ran a first-round RT-PCR on the TCR CDR3 using the HTBI primer set. One entry per CDR3 protein results from TCRdb running MiXCR on the multiplex PCR reads. This sample has 480,000 or so distinct CDR3 sequences, with approximately 48% found just once. Sequenced material: peripheral blood or thyroid tissue (not recorded which). This TCR derives from an adult woman with Graves' disease, either hyperthyroidism or ophthalmopathy (not recorded which). The V and J genes are TRBV11-2 and TRBJ2-7, with a weak D call TRBD1 (7 bases). CDR3 nucleotide sequence: TGTGCTAGTTCGAGGAGGGGGCTGGCCAGCTCCTACGAGCAGTACTTC. Protein sequence: CASSRRGLASSYEQYF.